This is a list of T cell receptor beta chains from one sample in a study of read filtering for tumor transcriptome and immune sequencing. TCRdb re-analysed the reads in MiXCR, keeping a single row per CDR3 protein. The sample carries 25,000 or so distinct CDR3 sequences, 20% to 25% recorded once. Input material: a population of CD138-negative cells sorted from bone marrow. These receptors all come from a donor aged 40 or over with multiple myeloma. Both conserved end residues are part of each CDR3. Fields, in order: D gene, V gene, J gene, clone size, CDR3 length, CDR3 DNA, CDR3 protein. D genes are given only for firm matches. Only some rows state a clone size, as once, few, many or a class for expanded clones.

d_gene: TRBD2
v_gene: TRBV28
j_gene: TRBJ2-2
abundance: many
len: 14
CDR3nt: TGTGCCAGCAGAGCGGGAGGGCGTACCGGGGAGCTGTTTTTT
CDR3aa: CASRAGGRTGELFF

d_gene: TRBD2
v_gene: TRBV29-1
j_gene: TRBJ2-1
abundance: many
len: 17
CDR3nt: TGCAGCGTGGAAGAACGACTAGCGGGAGGGCTGGAGAATGAGCAGTTCTTC
CDR3aa: CSVEERLAGGLENEQFF

d_gene: NA
v_gene: TRBV7-9
j_gene: TRBJ2-1
abundance: many
len: 15
CDR3nt: TGTGCCAGCAGCCCCCAAATGCAACCCGGGACCGCGAAGTTCTTC
CDR3aa: CASSPQMQPGTAKFF

d_gene: NA
v_gene: TRBV2
j_gene: TRBJ1-2
abundance: many
len: 13
CDR3nt: TGTGCCAGCAGAGGACAGTATAACTATGGCTACACCTTC
CDR3aa: CASRGQYNYGYTF

d_gene: TRBD2
v_gene: TRBV6-6
j_gene: TRBJ2-1
abundance: NA
len: 15
CDR3nt: TGTGCCAGCAGTCCCGACTCTAGCGGGTACCATGAGCAGTTCTTC
CDR3aa: CASSPDSSGYHEQFF

d_gene: NA
v_gene: TRBV20-1
j_gene: TRBJ2-7
abundance: many
len: 16
CDR3nt: TGCAGTGCTAGGCGCCCCTGGGCCCCCGGCCCCTACGAGCAGTACTTC
CDR3aa: CSARRPWAPGPYEQYF

d_gene: NA
v_gene: TRBV3-1
j_gene: TRBJ1-2
abundance: many
len: 14
CDR3nt: TGTGCCAGCAGCCCCGCATCGGGGGACTATGGCTACACCTTC
CDR3aa: CASSPASGDYGYTF

d_gene: NA
v_gene: TRBV11-2
j_gene: TRBJ2-3
abundance: many
len: 13
CDR3nt: TGTGCCAGCAGCTTAGAGGCGGAGGATACGCAGTATTTT
CDR3aa: CASSLEAEDTQYF

d_gene: NA
v_gene: TRBV11-2
j_gene: TRBJ2-2
abundance: many
len: 16
CDR3nt: TGTGCCAGCAGCTTACAGGGGTTTGGGGACACCGGGGAGCTGTTTTTT
CDR3aa: CASSLQGFGDTGELFF

d_gene: NA
v_gene: TRBV14
j_gene: TRBJ2-1
abundance: once
len: 14
CDR3nt: TGTGCCTGCAGCCCATCCGGATTCTACAATGAGCAGTTCTTC
CDR3aa: CACSPSGFYNEQFF

d_gene: NA
v_gene: TRBV28
j_gene: TRBJ1-1
abundance: medium-sized
len: 13
CDR3nt: TGTGCCAGCAGTTTGACTCAGGGCACTGAAGCTTTCTTT
CDR3aa: CASSLTQGTEAFF

d_gene: NA
v_gene: TRBV12-3/TRBV12-4
j_gene: TRBJ2-7
abundance: many
len: 11
CDR3nt: TGTGCCAGCAGTGACTTTTTGGAGCAGTACTTC
CDR3aa: CASSDFLEQYF

d_gene: NA
v_gene: TRBV12-3/TRBV12-4
j_gene: TRBJ1-5
abundance: once
len: 15
CDR3nt: TGTGCCCGCAGTTTAGTGGCCGGCTCGAATCAGCCCCAGCATTTT
CDR3aa: CARSLVAGSNQPQHF

d_gene: NA
v_gene: TRBV28
j_gene: TRBJ1-2
abundance: many
len: 12
CDR3nt: TGTGCCAGCACTACAGGAATTGATGGCTACACCTTC
CDR3aa: CASTTGIDGYTF

d_gene: TRBD2
v_gene: TRBV19
j_gene: TRBJ2-7
abundance: many
len: 13
CDR3nt: TGTGCCAGTAGACCGGGGGGGAGCTACGAGCAGTACTTC
CDR3aa: CASRPGGSYEQYF

d_gene: NA
v_gene: TRBV12-3/TRBV12-4
j_gene: TRBJ2-3
abundance: many
len: 14
CDR3nt: TGTGCCAGCAGTCTCCAAACTAGCTCAGATACGCAGTATTTT
CDR3aa: CASSLQTSSDTQYF

d_gene: NA
v_gene: TRBV24-1
j_gene: TRBJ2-1
abundance: many
len: 14
CDR3nt: TGTGCCACCAGTGATTTGTTCACGGACAATGAGCAGTTCTTC
CDR3aa: CATSDLFTDNEQFF

d_gene: NA
v_gene: TRBV28
j_gene: TRBJ2-1
abundance: NA
len: 15
CDR3nt: TGTGCCAGCAGCTTAAGGCTAGTCGGTGGCAATGGACAGTTCTTC
CDR3aa: CASSLRLVGGNGQFF

d_gene: TRBD2
v_gene: TRBV20-1
j_gene: TRBJ2-1
abundance: many
len: 15
CDR3nt: TGCAGTGCTAGGGTACTAGCGGTCTCCTACAATGAGCAGTTCTTC
CDR3aa: CSARVLAVSYNEQFF

d_gene: TRBD1
v_gene: TRBV27
j_gene: TRBJ1-3
abundance: NA
len: 15
CDR3nt: TGTGCCAGCACCGAGACAGGGGGAACTGGAAACACCATATATTTT
CDR3aa: CASTETGGTGNTIYF

d_gene: NA
v_gene: TRBV5-1
j_gene: TRBJ2-5
abundance: many
len: 16
CDR3nt: TGCGCCAGCAGCTTGGGTCTCGATCCTCGTGGAGAGACCCAGTACTTC
CDR3aa: CASSLGLDPRGETQYF

d_gene: TRBD2
v_gene: TRBV7-2
j_gene: TRBJ2-7
abundance: many
len: 13
CDR3nt: TGCGCCAGCAGCCTCCGGACTAGCGGTCAGCAGTACTTC
CDR3aa: CASSLRTSGQQYF

d_gene: NA
v_gene: TRBV5-4
j_gene: TRBJ2-2
abundance: many
len: 12
CDR3nt: TGTGCCAGCAGCACATACGGGGGAGAGCTGTTTTTT
CDR3aa: CASSTYGGELFF

d_gene: TRBD2
v_gene: TRBV30
j_gene: TRBJ2-5
abundance: many
len: 13
CDR3nt: TGTGCCTGGAGTCAAGCGGGAGGTCGGACCCAGTACTTC
CDR3aa: CAWSQAGGRTQYF

d_gene: NA
v_gene: TRBV25-1
j_gene: TRBJ1-4
abundance: many
len: 14
CDR3nt: TGTGCCAGCAGTGGTGCGCTCGGGCATGAAAAACTGTTTTTT
CDR3aa: CASSGALGHEKLFF

d_gene: TRBD2
v_gene: TRBV7-8
j_gene: TRBJ2-1
abundance: many
len: 18
CDR3nt: TGTGCCAGCAGCTCCCTAGCGGGAGGTCCTTCTAGCTACAATGAGCAGTTCTTC
CDR3aa: CASSSLAGGPSSYNEQFF

d_gene: TRBD1
v_gene: TRBV2
j_gene: TRBJ2-3
abundance: few
len: 13
CDR3nt: TGTGCCAGCAGGGGGACAGGTGGTGATACGCAGTATTTT
CDR3aa: CASRGTGGDTQYF

d_gene: NA
v_gene: TRBV19
j_gene: TRBJ2-1
abundance: many
len: 13
CDR3nt: TGTGCCAGTAGCATCATTTCGTTCAATGAGCAGTTCTTC
CDR3aa: CASSIISFNEQFF

d_gene: TRBD2
v_gene: TRBV7-2
j_gene: TRBJ2-7
abundance: medium-sized
len: 15
CDR3nt: TGTGCCAGCAGCTTAGATGGGACTACCTTATACGAGCAGTACTTC
CDR3aa: CASSLDGTTLYEQYF

d_gene: TRBD2
v_gene: TRBV20-1
j_gene: TRBJ2-1
abundance: many
len: 12
CDR3nt: TGCAGTGTAGGAGCTAGCGGGAGGTCTCAGTTCTTC
CDR3aa: CSVGASGRSQFF

d_gene: NA
v_gene: TRBV28
j_gene: TRBJ2-7
abundance: many
len: 16
CDR3nt: TGTGCCAGCAGTTCCCAATGGGAAGCCCGAGTCTACGAGCAGTACTTC
CDR3aa: CASSSQWEARVYEQYF

d_gene: NA
v_gene: TRBV5-6
j_gene: TRBJ2-1
abundance: many
len: 17
CDR3nt: TGTGCCAGCAGCTTGGGAACCGGGAGAAGGGCCCACAATGAGCAGTTCTTC
CDR3aa: CASSLGTGRRAHNEQFF

d_gene: TRBD1
v_gene: TRBV28
j_gene: TRBJ2-7
abundance: many
len: 15
CDR3nt: TGTGCCAGCAATCGCCCAACGACAGGGTCCTACGAGCAGTACTTC
CDR3aa: CASNRPTTGSYEQYF

d_gene: TRBD2
v_gene: TRBV6-2/TRBV6-3
j_gene: TRBJ2-3
abundance: many
len: 18
CDR3nt: TGTGCCAGCAGTTACTTGCCCCCACTAGCGGGGGGCACAGATACGCAGTATTTT
CDR3aa: CASSYLPPLAGGTDTQYF

d_gene: TRBD1
v_gene: TRBV29-1
j_gene: TRBJ1-4
abundance: many
len: 15
CDR3nt: TGCAGCGTCTCGTGGACAGGGCGAGGAAGTGAAAAACTGTTTTTT
CDR3aa: CSVSWTGRGSEKLFF

d_gene: TRBD2
v_gene: TRBV12-3/TRBV12-4
j_gene: TRBJ2-7
abundance: many
len: 15
CDR3nt: TGTGCCAGCAGTTCACCTCGGACTAGCTCCTACGAGCAGTACTTC
CDR3aa: CASSSPRTSSYEQYF

d_gene: NA
v_gene: TRBV21-1
j_gene: TRBJ2-7
abundance: many
len: 20
CDR3nt: TGTGCCAGCAGCAAGAGGTGGGACCCTCTAGCGGGAGCGGTGATCTACGAGCAGTACTTC
CDR3aa: CASSKRWDPLAGAVIYEQYF

d_gene: NA
v_gene: TRBV6-6
j_gene: TRBJ2-7
abundance: many
len: 12
CDR3nt: TGTGCCAGCAGTCCTACGGGTTCCGAGCAGTACTTC
CDR3aa: CASSPTGSEQYF

d_gene: TRBD1
v_gene: TRBV29-1
j_gene: TRBJ2-4
abundance: many
len: 13
CDR3nt: TGCAGCGTTGGGGTGACAGGGGTGAACATTCAGTACTTC
CDR3aa: CSVGVTGVNIQYF

d_gene: TRBD2
v_gene: TRBV20-1
j_gene: TRBJ2-7
abundance: many
len: 14
CDR3nt: TGCAGTGCTCAAGGGGCGGGAGTCCCGGGAGAGCAGTACTTC
CDR3aa: CSAQGAGVPGEQYF

d_gene: NA
v_gene: TRBV7-9
j_gene: TRBJ2-5
abundance: many
len: 14
CDR3nt: TGTGCCAGCAGCCGTCAGACGGGGGTGGAGACCCAGTACTTC
CDR3aa: CASSRQTGVETQYF

d_gene: TRBD2
v_gene: TRBV25-1
j_gene: TRBJ2-3
abundance: many
len: 17
CDR3nt: TGTGCCAGCAGTGATCCTCGCGGGAGGCTCAGCACAGATACGCAGTATTTT
CDR3aa: CASSDPRGRLSTDTQYF

d_gene: TRBD2
v_gene: TRBV5-1
j_gene: TRBJ2-7
abundance: many
len: 15
CDR3nt: TGCGTCAGCAGCCCGCTACTAGCGGGAGAAGGGGAGCAGTACTTC
CDR3aa: CVSSPLLAGEGEQYF

d_gene: NA
v_gene: TRBV12-3/TRBV12-4
j_gene: TRBJ1-6
abundance: many
len: 15
CDR3nt: TGTGCCAGCAGTTTTCGCGGGGACTATAATTCACCCCTCCACTTT
CDR3aa: CASSFRGDYNSPLHF

d_gene: TRBD2
v_gene: TRBV5-1
j_gene: TRBJ2-1
abundance: many
len: 15
CDR3nt: TGCGCCAGCAGCCCGCTAGCGGGAGGGTACAATGAGCAGTTCTTC
CDR3aa: CASSPLAGGYNEQFF

d_gene: NA
v_gene: TRBV19
j_gene: TRBJ1-6
abundance: many
len: 13
CDR3nt: TGTGCCAGCAGTGACATCGCTGGTTCACCCCTCCACTTT
CDR3aa: CASSDIAGSPLHF